Listed below are T cell receptor beta chains from one sample, sequenced in a study of shared clonotypes between healthy human individuals. The method was immunoSEQ multiplex PCR; TCRdb's version includes in-frame clones alone and lacks a portion of them. The repertoire has approximately 1,500,000 clones, 98% of them found once; the top ten carry roughly 0.45%. Input material: naive CD4+ T cells sorted from blood. These receptor sequences come from a man younger than 45 in good health. Each CDR3 is given with its conserved first and last residue. The D gene is left open where the match is weak.

j_call d_call cdr3_length v_call cdr3_aa
TRBJ1-4 - 17 TRBV7-9 CASSSQGFLTTNEKLFF
TRBJ1-1 - 15 TRBV15 CATSRELLGGTEAFF
TRBJ2-2 - 20 TRBV5-1 CASSLMDAGRGLANTGELFF
TRBJ1-1 - 15 TRBV5-1 CASSLAVVRGTEAFF
TRBJ2-3 - 11 TRBV20-1 CSARLADTQYF
TRBJ2-7 - 15 TRBV10-3 CAISDLDGSSYEQYF
TRBJ1-2 - 13 TRBV6-5 CASSLDRLHGYTF
TRBJ2-2 - 12 TRBV28 CASSYWTGELFF
TRBJ2-7 TRBD1 15 TRBV6-5 CASSLDRDRVPEQYF
TRBJ1-2 TRBD1 16 TRBV4-1 CASSQGQGTANYGYTF
TRBJ1-3 - 16 TRBV11-2 CASSLGGGSSGNTIYF
TRBJ2-2 - 13 TRBV21-1 CAVLRKNTGELFF
TRBJ1-1 - 14 TRBV7-9 CASSPIQAGTEAFF
TRBJ2-3 - 16 TRBV11-2 CASSFGPRIRTDTQYF
TRBJ2-7 TRBD1 13 TRBV28 CASNGQGTYEQYF